Described below is a single T cell receptor beta chain sequence and its context. This clonotype has more than one count but fewer than ten. Which antigen it targets is not known. Within one base of it there is no much larger clone, and no base qualities were kept. The roughly 39 donors, aged about 6 to 95 years, were systemically healthy Caucasian individuals from Russia. Around 9.9 milliliters of peripheral blood were collected from each donor into EDTA-treated Vacutainer tubes. PBMCs were isolated by Ficoll-Paque density-gradient centrifugation, with at least 6 million obtained per sample. Total RNA was extracted from PBMCs with Trizol reagent, with at least 6 micrograms obtained per sample. For every donor, flow cytometry on a PBMC aliquot measured the percentage of naive CD45RAhigh/CD27high T cells. The data derive from a study of blood T cells in healthy people across ages (dated by TCRdb to 2013 to 2016). As for the study more broadly: In model experiments, template switching captured roughly one uniquely barcoded TCR beta cDNA molecule for every two T cells. Age-related changes in TCR beta repertoire diversity were measured in the study by deep sequencing normalized with unique cDNA molecular identifiers. Four age groups were formed from the donors: young (average roughly 16 years), middle-aged (approximately 42), aged (over 55) and long-lived (82). To avoid experimental bias, donors of different ages were distributed randomly across sequencing lanes. Using the same blood draw, the study looked at two additional independent replicas of 1 million unique cDNA reads for two donors, one aged 18 to 30 and the other aged 80 or older.

Libraries came from 5' RACE. Sequencing instrument: Illumina HiSeq 2500. A second PCR of roughly 7 to 12 cycles was run with a J-beta primer mix and a sample-barcoded 5' primer. A unique molecular identifier was introduced onto each TCR beta cDNA molecule by a template-switch 5' adaptor carrying 12 random nucleotides. At least 3 million CDR3-containing paired-end reads were obtained from each sample. The Mint cDNA synthesis kit, primed by a TRBC-specific oligonucleotide, was used to synthesize first-strand cDNA from all RNA. Following uracil-DNA glycosylase treatment, a first 18-cycle PCR with universal primers M1SS and BC2_uni_R was performed on all cDNA. The published analysis was carried out like this. For normalization, 1 million high-quality reads, each with a distinct molecular identifier, were randomly selected from each sample. Instead of being binned into consensus sequences, reads with shared molecular identifiers were discarded. CDR3 identification, clonotype clustering and error correction used MiTCR with a Q25 quality threshold and the strictest error-elimination algorithm. A nonparametric unseen species model with Euler transformation was used to estimate a lower bound on total TCR beta diversity. TCRdb passed the public sequencing reads through fastp at Q25 and MiXCR, retaining productive beta sequences. CDR3 protein duplicates are merged, each entry listing the most common genes and DNA. V and J calls and clone size were set by TCRdb, not the authors. In all, the sample holds 600,000 to 800,000 distinct CDR3 sequences, and under 65% of those were seen once. About 13% of the sample goes to the ten largest clones.

Via the germline V gene, CDR1 is SGHTA and CDR2 FQGNSA. V loses 5 bases, J loses 7 bases, and the germline ends lie 27 bases apart. The CDR3 goes from the cysteine to the phenylalanine over 17 residues. Only CDR3 DNA remains: 51 bases, in frame from the first base. On the study overall, not on this receptor specifically: The percentage of naive T cells measured by flow cytometry correlated strongly with observed TCR beta diversity. Bulk unsorted PBMC profiling prevented conclusive comparison of naive and antigen-experienced compartments. Estimates of total diversity based on one million sequenced T cells were considered lower bounds and underestimates. Observed TCR beta diversity per million T cells fell roughly linearly with age, and a significant reduction was already apparent by age roughly 40. Compared with the aged group, the long-lived group had more naive CD4+ T cells, fewer expanded clones and increased TCR diversity, suggesting age selection. Because the CMV infection status of the donors was unknown, age-related changes in expanded clonotypes may potentially have been confounded.

The origin of this receptor is a woman of 80 years or more in good health. The receptor chain draws on TRBV7-2 and TRBJ2-7; the D segment is perhaps TRBD1 or TRBD2, each sharing 5 matched bases. Sequenced material: blood. The DNA sequence is TGTGCCAGCAGCGAGGGCTTGGTCAAGAGAATGGACAATGAGCAGTACTTC. Translated, this is CASSEGLVKRMDNEQYF.